Below, one T cell receptor beta chain is given with its context. This sample is part of a study of cytomegalovirus exposure and HLA in healthy donors. Germline V gene lookup returns CDR1 PRHDT and CDR2 FYEKMQ (reference sequence). This CDR3 contains 15 residues. V was shortened by 0 bases and J by 1 base, with 9 bases between the two germline ends. PCR was performed using 60 Vbeta and 13 Jbeta primers. The repertoire was sequenced with immunoSEQ multiplex PCR; TCRdb's copy has only in-frame clones and lacks some. The repertoire has fewer than 150,000 clones, 75% to 80% of them found once; the top ten carry about 3.9%.

The chain combines TRBV13 with TRBJ1-1; D gene unclear. The receptor's source is a man aged 18 to 30 in good health and CMV-seronegative. Sequences were obtained from PBMCs. Written as DNA, the CDR3 is TGTGCCAGCAGCTTAGGCGGGTATGAGAACACTGAAGCTTTCTTT. It encodes CASSLGGYENTEAFF.